This T cell receptor beta chain was sequenced in a study of T-cell memory formation after mild COVID-19. TCRdb itself ran the 5' RACE reads through MiXCR, one entry per CDR3 protein. The sample records 300,000 to 400,000 distinct CDR3 sequences, roughly 13% being singletons. The junction had 3 bases not matched to a gene; V was cut back by 7 bases and J by 3 bases. This CDR3 comprises 14 residues. The receptor was isolated from a man aged 18 to 30 who had mild COVID-19 (a few samples of this study predate the infection). Cell type and time point are not known. What was sequenced was PBMCs or a T cell subset sorted from them (not recorded which). V is TRBV12-3 or TRBV12-4 and J is TRBJ2-1, with 10 bases identical to TRBD1. The CDR3 nucleotides are TGTGCCAGCAAAAGGGACAGGGGCTACAATGAGCAGTTCTTC. As protein: CASKRDRGYNEQFF.